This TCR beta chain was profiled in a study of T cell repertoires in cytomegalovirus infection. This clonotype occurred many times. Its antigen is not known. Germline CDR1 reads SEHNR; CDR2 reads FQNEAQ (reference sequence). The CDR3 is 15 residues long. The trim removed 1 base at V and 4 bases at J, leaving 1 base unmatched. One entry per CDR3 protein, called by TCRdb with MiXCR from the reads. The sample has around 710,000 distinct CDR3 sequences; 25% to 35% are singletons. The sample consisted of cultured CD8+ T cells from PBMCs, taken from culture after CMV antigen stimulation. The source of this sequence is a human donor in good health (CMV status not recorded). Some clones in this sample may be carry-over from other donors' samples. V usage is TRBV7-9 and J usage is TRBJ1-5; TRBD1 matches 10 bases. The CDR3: CASSLVGQGNQPQHF. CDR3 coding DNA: TGTGCCAGCAGCTTAGTGGGACAGGGGAATCAGCCCCAGCATTTT. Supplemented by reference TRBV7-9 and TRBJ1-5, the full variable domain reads DTGVSQNPRHKITKRGQNVTFRCDPISEHNRLYWYRQTLGQGPEFLTYFQNEAQLEKSRLLSDRFSAERPKGSFSTLEIQRTEQGDSAMYLCASSLVGQGNQPQHFGDGTRLSIL.